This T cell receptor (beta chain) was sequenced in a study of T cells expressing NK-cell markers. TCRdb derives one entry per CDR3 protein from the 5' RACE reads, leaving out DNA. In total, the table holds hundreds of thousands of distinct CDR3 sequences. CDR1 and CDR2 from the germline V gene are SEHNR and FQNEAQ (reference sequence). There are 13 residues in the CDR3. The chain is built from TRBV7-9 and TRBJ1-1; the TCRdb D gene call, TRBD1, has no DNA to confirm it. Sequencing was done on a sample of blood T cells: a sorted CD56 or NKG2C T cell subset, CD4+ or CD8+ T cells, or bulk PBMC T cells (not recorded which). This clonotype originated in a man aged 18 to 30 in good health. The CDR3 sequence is CASSRGQVREAFF. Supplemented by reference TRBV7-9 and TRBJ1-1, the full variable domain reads DTGVSQNPRHKITKRGQNVTFRCDPISEHNRLYWYRQTLGQGPEFLTYFQNEAQLEKSRLLSDRFSAERPKGSFSTLEIQRTEQGDSAMYLCASSRGQVREAFFGQGTRLTVV.